This T cell receptor (beta chain) is drawn from a study of OX40 agonist ivuxolimab in advanced cancers. Sequencing used immunoSEQ multiplex PCR; TCRdb keeps in-frame clones, though not all of them. The sample has about 17,000 clones; over 90% are singletons. The V and J ends lost 3 bases and 0 bases respectively, with 14 bases between them. CDR1 is SGHRS, CDR2 YFSETQ, per germline. The CDR3 consists of 16 residues. V is TRBV5-1 and J is TRBJ2-3, with D possibly matching TRBD2 (5 bases). Sequencing used CD4+ or CD8+ T cells sorted from blood, obtained in a trial of the OX40 agonist ivuxolimab. This TCR derives from an adult with an advanced solid tumor such as melanoma, head and neck, liver or kidney cancer. The CDR3 DNA reads TGCGCCAGCAGCTCCTGGACTGGAACTAGCACAGATACGCAGTATTTT. This gives the protein CASSSWTGTSTDTQYF.